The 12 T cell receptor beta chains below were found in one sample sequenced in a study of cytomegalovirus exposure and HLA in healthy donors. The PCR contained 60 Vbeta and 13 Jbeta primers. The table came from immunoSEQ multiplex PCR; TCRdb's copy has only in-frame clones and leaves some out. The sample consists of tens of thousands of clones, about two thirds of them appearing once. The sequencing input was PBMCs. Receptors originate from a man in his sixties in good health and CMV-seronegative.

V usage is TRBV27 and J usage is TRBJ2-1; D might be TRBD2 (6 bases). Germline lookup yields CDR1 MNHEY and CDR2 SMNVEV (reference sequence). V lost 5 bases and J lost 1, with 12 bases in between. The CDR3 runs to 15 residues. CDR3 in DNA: TGTGCCAGCAGTCCGGGACTGAATTCCTACAATGAGCAGTTCTTC. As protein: CASSPGLNSYNEQFF.

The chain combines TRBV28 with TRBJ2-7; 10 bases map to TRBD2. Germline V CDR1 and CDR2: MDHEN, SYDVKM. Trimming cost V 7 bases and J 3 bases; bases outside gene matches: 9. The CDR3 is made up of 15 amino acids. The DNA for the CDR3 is TGTGCCAGCACTCCCCTAGCGGGAGCGTTCTACGAGCAGTACTTC. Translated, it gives CASTPLAGAFYEQYF. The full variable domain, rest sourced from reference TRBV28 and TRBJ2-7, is DVKVTQSSRYLVKRTGEKVFLECVQDMDHENMFWYRQDPGLGLRLIYFSYDVKMKEKGDIPEGYSVSREKKERFSLILESASTNQTSMYLCASTPLAGAFYEQYFGPGTRLTVT.

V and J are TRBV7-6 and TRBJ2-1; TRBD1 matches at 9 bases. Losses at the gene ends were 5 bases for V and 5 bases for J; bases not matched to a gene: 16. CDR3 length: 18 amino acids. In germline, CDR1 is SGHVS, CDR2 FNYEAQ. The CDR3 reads CASSPRDRASKYDNEQFF. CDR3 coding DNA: TGTGCCAGCAGCCCCCGGGACAGGGCATCAAAATACGACAATGAGCAGTTCTTC.

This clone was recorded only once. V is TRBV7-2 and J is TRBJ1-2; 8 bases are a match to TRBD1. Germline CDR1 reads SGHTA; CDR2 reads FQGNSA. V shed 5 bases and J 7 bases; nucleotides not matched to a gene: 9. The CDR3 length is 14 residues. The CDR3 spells CASSPRTGWLGYTF. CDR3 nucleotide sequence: TGTGCCAGCAGCCCACGGACAGGGTGGCTTGGCTACACCTTC.

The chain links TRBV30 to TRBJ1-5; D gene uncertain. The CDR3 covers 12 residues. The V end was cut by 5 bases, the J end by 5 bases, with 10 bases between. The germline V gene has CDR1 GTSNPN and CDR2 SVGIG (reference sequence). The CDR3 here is CAWAYSDQPQHF. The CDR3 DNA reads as TGTGCCTGGGCCTACAGTGATCAGCCCCAGCATTTT. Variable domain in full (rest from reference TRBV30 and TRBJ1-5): SQTIHQWPATLVQPVGSPLSLECTVEGTSNPNLYWYRQAAGRGLQLLFYSVGIGQISSEVPQNLSASRPQDRQFILSSKKLLLSDSGFYLCAWAYSDQPQHFGDGTRLSIL.

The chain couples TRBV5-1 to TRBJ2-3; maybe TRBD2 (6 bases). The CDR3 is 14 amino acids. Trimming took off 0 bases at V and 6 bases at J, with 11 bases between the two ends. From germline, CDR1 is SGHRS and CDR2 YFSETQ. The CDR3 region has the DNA TGCGCCAGCAGCTTGGAGCTAGCGTGGGATACGCAGTATTTT. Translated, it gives CASSLELAWDTQYF.

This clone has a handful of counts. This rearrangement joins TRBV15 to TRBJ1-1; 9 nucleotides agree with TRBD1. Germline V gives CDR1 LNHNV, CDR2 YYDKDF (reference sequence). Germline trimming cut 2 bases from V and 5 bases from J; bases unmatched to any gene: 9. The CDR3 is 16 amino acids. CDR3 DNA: TGTGCCACCAGCAGATACCCTACTGGGACAGGGACTGAAGCTTTCTTT. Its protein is CATSRYPTGTGTEAFF.

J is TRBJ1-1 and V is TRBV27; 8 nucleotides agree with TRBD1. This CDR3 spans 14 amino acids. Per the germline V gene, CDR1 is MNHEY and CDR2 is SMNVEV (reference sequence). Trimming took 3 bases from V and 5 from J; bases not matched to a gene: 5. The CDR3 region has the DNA TGTGCCAGCAGTTTGCAGGGGGCGGGGACTGAAGCTTTCTTT. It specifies CASSLQGAGTEAFF.

CDR3 bases: TGTGCCAGCAGCCAAGATTTCGCGGGGGAACAAGAGACCCAGTACTTC. This translates into CASSQDFAGEQETQYF. The chain employs TRBV4-2 and TRBJ2-5; 7 bases match TRBD2. Germline loops: CDR1 LGHNA, CDR2 YNFKEQ. Unmatched junction bases numbered 6, after V lost 0 bases and J lost 2 bases. CDR3 size: 16 residues.

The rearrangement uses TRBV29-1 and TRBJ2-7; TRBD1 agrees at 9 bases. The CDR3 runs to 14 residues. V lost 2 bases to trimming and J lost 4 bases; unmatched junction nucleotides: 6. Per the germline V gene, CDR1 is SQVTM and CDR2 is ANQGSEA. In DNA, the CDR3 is TGCAGCGTTGAAAGTCGGGACAGGGTTTACGAGCAGTACTTC. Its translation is CSVESRDRVYEQYF.

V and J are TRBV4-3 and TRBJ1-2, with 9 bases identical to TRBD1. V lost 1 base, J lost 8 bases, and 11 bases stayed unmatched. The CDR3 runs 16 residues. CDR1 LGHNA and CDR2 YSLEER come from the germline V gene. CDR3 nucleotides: TGCGCCAGCAGCCAAGTCACCGGGACAGGGTGGCGGGGCTACACCTTC. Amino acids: CASSQVTGTGWRGYTF.

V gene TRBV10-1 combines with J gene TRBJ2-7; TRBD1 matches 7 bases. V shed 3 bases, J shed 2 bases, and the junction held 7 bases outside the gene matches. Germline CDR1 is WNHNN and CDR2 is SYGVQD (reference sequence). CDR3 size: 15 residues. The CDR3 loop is CASSDGQARPYEQYF. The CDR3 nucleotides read TGCGCCAGCAGTGACGGACAGGCCCGACCCTACGAGCAGTACTTC.